A selection of T cell receptor beta chains follows, all from one sample in a study of blood T cell repertoires in COVID-19. Only in-frame clones appear in the TCRdb table, and some are missing; sequencing was by immunoSEQ multiplex PCR. The sample has approximately 190,000 clones, about 86% seen once. The sequencing sample was made of PBMCs or T cells enriched from blood (not recorded which). These TCRs come from a woman aged 40-49 years in a cohort exposed to, infected with or recovered from COVID-19 (not recorded which). CDR3s leave out the opening cysteine and the closing phenylalanine or tryptophan.

v_gene,CDR3aa
TRBV9,ASSVGTANTYEQY
TRBV7-9,ASSLGQLMNTEAF
TRBV5-1,ASSSVPTDYSGNTIY
TRBV19,ASRETGGNSPLH
TRBV18,ASSLETGRNTEAF
TRBV10-3,AIRSGTSVAEQY
TRBV5-1,ASSLGGLGNEKLF
TRBV2,ASTGYQETQY
TRBV28,ASSAPGGSHEKLF
TRBV12-3/TRBV12-4,ASSLRESYGYT
TRBV2,ASSNPVVPYEQY
TRBV7-2,ASSLDFRGASTGELF
TRBV4-3,ASSQDRARSDEQF
TRBV13,ASSLEGGGYTEAF
TRBV27,ASSLYGPRELFEKLF
TRBV10-3,AIKGTSGGQYQETQY
TRBV5-1,ASSPLGRQLAF
TRBV27,ASSFKGRDQPQH
TRBV29-1,SVEPWGESYNSPLH
TRBV24-1,ATGQVGSTEAF
TRBV4-1,ASSQRQGGYGPPGTEAF
TRBV7-9,ASSPTSGKETQY
TRBV4-3,ASSPRGSSYNEQF
TRBV9,ASSRGAQETQY
TRBV2,ASSETGGAGYT
TRBV19,ASRPDGLRPQH
TRBV6-2/TRBV6-3,ASSYGGNIQY
TRBV27,ASSLSVDRVYEQY
TRBV5-4,ASSPLVPGPTNTEAF
TRBV5-5,ASSRGLAGGGWTDTQY
TRBV13,ASSSGGDTGELF
TRBV5-4,ASSRPGTGYLGETQY
TRBV6-2/TRBV6-3,ASSYRLAGEDLEY
TRBV5-1,ASSFLPHRVYNYGYT
TRBV19,ASSMERGEETQY
TRBV4-1,ASSQVSSGANVLT
TRBV19,ASSERTNLADTEAF
TRBV19,ASSILTSGRAGGQF
TRBV18,ASSPRGQLIYGYT
TRBV27,ASSSPGQGSYEQY